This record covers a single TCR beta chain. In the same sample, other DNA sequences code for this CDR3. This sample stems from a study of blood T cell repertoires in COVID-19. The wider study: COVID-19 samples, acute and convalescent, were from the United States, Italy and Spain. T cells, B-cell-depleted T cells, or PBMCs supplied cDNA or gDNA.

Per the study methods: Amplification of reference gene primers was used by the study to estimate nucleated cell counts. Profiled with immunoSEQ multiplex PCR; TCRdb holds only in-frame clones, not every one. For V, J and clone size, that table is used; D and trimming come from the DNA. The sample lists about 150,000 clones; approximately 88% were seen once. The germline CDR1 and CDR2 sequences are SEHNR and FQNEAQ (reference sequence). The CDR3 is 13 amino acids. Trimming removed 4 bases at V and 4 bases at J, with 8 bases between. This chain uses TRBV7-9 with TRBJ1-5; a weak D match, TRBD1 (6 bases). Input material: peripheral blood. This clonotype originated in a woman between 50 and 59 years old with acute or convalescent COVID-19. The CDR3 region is CASSSGQNQPQHF. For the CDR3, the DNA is TGTGCCAGCAGCTCCGGACAGAATCAGCCCCAGCATTTT.